What follows are 16 T cell receptor beta chains derived from one specimen sequenced in a study of blood T cell repertoires in COVID-19. Clones were read by immunoSEQ multiplex PCR, and TCRdb kept only the in-frame ones, dropping some. The sample lists some 290,000 clones, roughly 90% occurring once. The sample taken for sequencing was peripheral blood. Every receptor here comes from a woman between 25 and 40 years old with COVID-19, enrolled during active disease.

J is TRBJ1-1 and V is TRBV10-3, with 8 bases that match TRBD1. CDR1 is ENHRY and CDR2 is SYGVKD in the germline V gene. V shed 7 bases, J shed 4 bases, and the junction held 5 bases outside the gene matches. The CDR3 consists of 13 residues. The CDR3: CAINQGAATEAFF. In DNA, the CDR3 is TGTGCCATCAATCAGGGGGCGGCCACTGAAGCTTTCTTT.

The chain has TRBV5-8 and TRBJ1-1, with 7 nucleotides matching TRBD1. Germline loops: CDR1 SGHTS, CDR2 YDEGEE. With V trimmed by 2 bases and J by 8 bases, 12 bases remained unmatched. The CDR3 covers 15 residues. CDR3 bases: TGTGCCAGCAGCTTCAGGGGGGACCCCTCGAGGGAAGCTTTCTTT. Its translation is CASSFRGDPSREAFF.

This chain uses TRBV28 with TRBJ2-1, with D unresolved. The CDR3 consists of 19 residues. Trimming took off 3 bases at V and 3 bases at J, with 24 bases between the two ends. Germline-derived CDR1 and CDR2 are MDHEN and SYDVKM. CDR3 region: CASSFPTAAVTAVYNEQFF. The CDR3, as DNA: TGTGCCAGCAGTTTTCCAACGGCGGCAGTGACTGCCGTCTACAATGAGCAGTTCTTC. Full variable domain (missing parts from reference TRBV28 and TRBJ2-1): DVKVTQSSRYLVKRTGEKVFLECVQDMDHENMFWYRQDPGLGLRLIYFSYDVKMKEKGDIPEGYSVSREKKERFSLILESASTNQTSMYLCASSFPTAAVTAVYNEQFFGPGTRLTVL.

The CDR3 loop reads CASSPSAGAWEQYF. The CDR3, as DNA: TGCGCCAGCAGCCCCTCGGCGGGGGCGTGGGAGCAGTACTTC. The gene calls are TRBV4-1 and TRBJ2-7, with D perhaps TRBD2 (7 bases). Between the trimmed V and J ends, which lost 4 bases and 7 bases, there was a span of 17 bases. CDR1 and CDR2 from the germline V gene are MGHRA and YSYEKL. The CDR3 length is 14 residues.

For this clone: Other DNA sequences of this sample code for an identical CDR3. The rearrangement links TRBV18 to TRBJ2-1; D uncertain. The V end lost 3 bases, the J end lost 7 bases, and 7 bases lay between the germline ends. The germline V gene encodes CDR1 KGHSH and CDR2 LQKENI. The CDR3 is 12 amino acids. CDR3 sequence: CASSPAGNEQFF. DNA for the CDR3: TGTGCCAGCTCACCGGCCGGGAATGAGCAGTTCTTC.

This chain uses TRBV7-7 with TRBJ2-5, with 8 bases that match TRBD2. This CDR3 is built from 14 residues. J lost 3 bases, V lost 5 bases, and 5 bases had no gene match. CDR1 and CDR2 from the germline V gene are SSHAT and FNYEAQ (reference sequence). The CDR3 loop is CASSNSGSKETQYF. The CDR3 DNA reads TGTGCCAGCAGCAACAGCGGGAGCAAAGAGACCCAGTACTTC.

The V and J genes are TRBV2 and TRBJ2-7; D perhaps matches TRBD1 (5 bases). Germline V CDR1 and CDR2: SNHLY, FYNNEI. V lost 5 bases, J lost 0 bases, and 8 bases lay in between. CDR3 length: 13 residues. In DNA, the CDR3 is TGTGCCAGCAGTATGGACACCTCCTACGAGCAGTACTTC. Protein product: CASSMDTSYEQYF.

V usage is TRBV7-9 and J usage is TRBJ2-5, with 7 positions matching TRBD2. Looked up from germline, CDR1 is SEHNR and CDR2 is FQNEAQ (reference sequence). The V and J ends lost 1 base and 1 base, in that order; junction bases with no gene match: 6. The CDR3 loop spans 16 amino acids. The CDR3 DNA reads as TGTGCCAGCAGCTTAGGTTGGGCTAGCGGCCAAGAGACCCAGTACTTC. Protein product: CASSLGWASGQETQYF.

This clone appeared a single time. The rearrangement links TRBV29-1 to TRBJ2-5; D gene ambiguous. Trimming stripped 3 bases from V and 3 bases from J, with 11 bases between. CDR3 length: 13 residues. Germline assignment: CDR1 SQVTM and CDR2 ANQGSEA. This chain's CDR3 is CSVEAVTKETQYF. The CDR3 region has the DNA TGCAGCGTTGAGGCAGTTACAAAAGAGACCCAGTACTTC.

The rearrangement joins TRBV30 to TRBJ1-4; a possible D gene is TRBD1 (5 bases). V lost 0 bases to trimming and J lost 6 bases, with 8 bases between them. Per the germline V gene, CDR1 is GTSNPN and CDR2 is SVGIG (reference sequence). The length of the CDR3 is 13 residues. Here the CDR3 reads CAWSVGGHEKLFF. Here the CDR3 DNA reads TGTGCCTGGAGTGTGGGGGGACATGAAAAACTGTTTTTT.

The chain carries TRBV7-9 and TRBJ1-5, with TRBD1 matching over 7 bases. Germline V gives CDR1 SEHNR, CDR2 FQNEAQ (reference sequence). This CDR3 has 16 residues. The V and J ends lost 3 bases and 7 bases, in that order; junction bases with no gene match: 12. The CDR3, as DNA: TGTGCCAGCAGCTTCCAGGGGGGCGCAGGGTACCAGCCCCAGCATTTT. This encodes CASSFQGGAGYQPQHF.

The rearrangement uses TRBV28 and TRBJ1-4, with 7 bases that match TRBD1. Per germline, CDR1 MDHEN and CDR2 SYDVKM. This CDR3 is built from 15 residues. The junction had 12 bases not matched to a gene; V was cut back by 6 bases and J by 8 bases. Written as DNA, the CDR3 is TGTGCCAGCAGACAGGGGACGGGTGGAAACGAAAAACTGTTTTTT. Translated: CASRQGTGGNEKLFF.

In its sample, this clone was seen a few times. This rearrangement joins TRBV25-1 to TRBJ2-1; TRBD2 agrees at 11 bases. V was pared by 3 bases and J by 4 bases, with 5 bases of the junction left unmatched. CDR1 and CDR2 (germline): MGHDK, SYGVNS. CDR3 size: 16 residues. The CDR3 sequence: CASSDPSSGRYNEQFF. The CDR3 coding sequence is TGTGCCAGCAGTGACCCTTCTAGCGGGAGGTACAATGAGCAGTTCTTC.

V gene TRBV7-8 combines with J gene TRBJ1-2; 7 positions agree with TRBD1. Looked up from germline, CDR1 is SGHVS and CDR2 is FQNEAQ. V was pared by 5 bases and J by 0 bases, with 6 bases of the junction left unmatched. The CDR3 is made up of 15 amino acids. CDR3 sequence: CASSQRTGANYGYTF. CDR3 nucleotides: TGTGCCAGCAGCCAACGGACAGGAGCTAACTATGGCTACACCTTC. Full variable domain (rest looked up from reference TRBV7-8 and TRBJ1-2): GAGVSQSPRYKVAKRGQDVALRCDPISGHVSLFWYQQALGQGPEFLTYFQNEAQLDKSGLPSDRFFAERPEGSVSTLKIQRTQQEDSAVYLCASSQRTGANYGYTFGSGTRLTVV.

The rearrangement uses TRBV7-2 and TRBJ1-2; D might be TRBD1 (6 bases). The CDR3 sequence is 14 residues long. Trimming took off 2 bases at V and 2 bases at J, with 9 bases between the two ends. Per the germline V gene, CDR1 is SGHTA and CDR2 is FQGNSA. CDR3 coding DNA: TGTGCCAGCAGCTTAAGGCAGGGGAACTATGGCTACACCTTC. Protein: CASSLRQGNYGYTF. The full variable domain, with the rest looked up from reference TRBV7-2 and TRBJ1-2, is GAGVSQSPSNKVTEKGKDVELRCDPISGHTALYWYRQSLGQGLEFLIYFQGNSAPDKSGLPSDRFSAERTGGSVSTLTIQRTQQEDSAVYLCASSLRQGNYGYTFGSGTRLTVV.

This rearrangement joins TRBV10-2 to TRBJ2-5; 11 bases fit TRBD2. The CDR3 is 17 residues long. J was trimmed by 6 bases and V by 3 bases; bases with no gene match: 12. The germline CDR1 and CDR2 sequences are WSHSY and SAAADI. The CDR3 nucleotides are TGCGCCAGCAGTGAAGCTACTAGCGGGAGTGCGTTAAAGACCCAGTACTTC. Translation gives CASSEATSGSALKTQYF.